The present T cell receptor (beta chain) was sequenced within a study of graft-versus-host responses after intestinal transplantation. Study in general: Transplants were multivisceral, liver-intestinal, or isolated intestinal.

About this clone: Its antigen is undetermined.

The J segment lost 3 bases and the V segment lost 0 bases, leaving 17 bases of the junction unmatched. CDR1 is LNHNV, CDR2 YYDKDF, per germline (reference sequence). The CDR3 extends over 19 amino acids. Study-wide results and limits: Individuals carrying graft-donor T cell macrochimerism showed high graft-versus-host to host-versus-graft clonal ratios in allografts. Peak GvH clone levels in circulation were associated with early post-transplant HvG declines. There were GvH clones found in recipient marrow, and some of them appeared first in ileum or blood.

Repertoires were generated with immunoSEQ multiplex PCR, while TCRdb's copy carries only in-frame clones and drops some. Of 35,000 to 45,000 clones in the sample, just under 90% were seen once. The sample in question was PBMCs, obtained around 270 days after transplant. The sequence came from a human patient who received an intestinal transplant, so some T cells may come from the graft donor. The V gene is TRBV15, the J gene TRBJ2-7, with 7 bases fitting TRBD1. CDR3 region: CATSRDLSPSLTGIYEQYF. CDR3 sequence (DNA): TGTGCCACCAGCAGAGATCTGTCGCCCTCTCTGACAGGGATCTACGAGCAGTACTTC.